This is a list of T cell receptor beta chains from one sample in a study of blood T cell repertoires in COVID-19. Using immunoSEQ multiplex PCR, the repertoire was profiled, and TCRdb retains in-frame clones only, with some absent. Here the sample spans about 120,000 clones, 84% being singletons. The material sequenced was PBMCs or T cells enriched from blood (not recorded which). The source is a woman between 25 and 40 years old who had recovered from COVID-19. Both conserved end residues are part of each CDR3. D genes are given only for firm matches. Expanded clones are given a class, and other clones once, few, many or no size at all.

CDR3 DNA: TGTGCCAGCAGCCCAGGACTAGCGAGGGATACGCAGTATTTT; CDR3 protein: CASSPGLARDTQYF; D gene: TRBD2; clone size: -; J gene: TRBJ2-3; V gene: TRBV5-6
CDR3 DNA: TGTGCCAGCAGCTCTACCCTGGACAGGGCCGCAGATACGCAGTATTTT; CDR3 protein: CASSSTLDRAADTQYF; D gene: -; clone size: once; J gene: TRBJ2-3; V gene: TRBV21-1
CDR3 DNA: TGTGCCAGCTCACCAACGCCCTGGGACAGATCGAACACCGGGGAGCTGTTTTTT; CDR3 protein: CASSPTPWDRSNTGELFF; D gene: TRBD1; clone size: -; J gene: TRBJ2-2; V gene: TRBV18
CDR3 DNA: TGTGCCAGCAGCCCTTTATATAGCAATCAGCCCCAGCATTTT; CDR3 protein: CASSPLYSNQPQHF; D gene: -; clone size: -; J gene: TRBJ1-5; V gene: TRBV28
CDR3 DNA: TGTGCCAGCAGCTTAGTGGCCCCTAGCGGGAGCGGCCCTGAGACCCAGTACTTC; CDR3 protein: CASSLVAPSGSGPETQYF; D gene: TRBD2; clone size: -; J gene: TRBJ2-5; V gene: TRBV7-6
CDR3 DNA: TGTGCCAGCCGTCCCCTCGGACTAGCGGGAGCCGAGCAGTACTTC; CDR3 protein: CASRPLGLAGAEQYF; D gene: TRBD2; clone size: -; J gene: TRBJ2-7; V gene: TRBV11-2
CDR3 DNA: TGTGCCAGCAGGACTGGACAGGGGAAGCAGTACTTC; CDR3 protein: CASRTGQGKQYF; D gene: TRBD1; clone size: once; J gene: TRBJ2-7; V gene: TRBV27
CDR3 DNA: TGTGCCAGCTCCCCCACTAACTATGGCTACACCTTC; CDR3 protein: CASSPTNYGYTF; D gene: -; clone size: few; J gene: TRBJ1-2; V gene: TRBV18
CDR3 DNA: TGCAGTGCTAGGGAGATACTTGCTTTCTTT; CDR3 protein: CSAREILAFF; D gene: -; clone size: -; J gene: TRBJ1-1; V gene: TRBV20-1
CDR3 DNA: TGCAGTGCTAGTAGAGGGGGCCGGTCTAACTATGGCTACACCTTC; CDR3 protein: CSASRGGRSNYGYTF; D gene: TRBD1; clone size: -; J gene: TRBJ1-2; V gene: TRBV20-1
CDR3 DNA: TGTGCCAGCAGAGGTCTAGCGATGTTCTCCTACAATGAGCAGTTCTTC; CDR3 protein: CASRGLAMFSYNEQFF; D gene: -; clone size: -; J gene: TRBJ2-1; V gene: TRBV11-2
CDR3 DNA: TGTGCCATCAGGAATACAGGGGCTTCAGAGACCCAGTACTTC; CDR3 protein: CAIRNTGASETQYF; D gene: TRBD1; clone size: -; J gene: TRBJ2-5; V gene: TRBV10-3
CDR3 DNA: TGTGCCAGCAGAATTATACAGGTCTTCTATGGCTACACCTTC; CDR3 protein: CASRIIQVFYGYTF; D gene: -; clone size: -; J gene: TRBJ1-2; V gene: TRBV28
CDR3 DNA: TGTGCCAGCAGCCAAAGGACAGGGCGGAATTCACCCCTCCACTTT; CDR3 protein: CASSQRTGRNSPLHF; D gene: TRBD1; clone size: few; J gene: TRBJ1-6; V gene: TRBV14
CDR3 DNA: TGTGCCAGCAGCTTGGAGGCTCGGCTAGCGGCCTGGGCTGAGCAGTTCTTC; CDR3 protein: CASSLEARLAAWAEQFF; D gene: TRBD2; clone size: -; J gene: TRBJ2-1; V gene: TRBV5-6
CDR3 DNA: TGTGCCAGCAGCTTAGGCCTGACTAGCGGATTACAAGAGACCCAGTACTTC; CDR3 protein: CASSLGLTSGLQETQYF; D gene: TRBD2; clone size: -; J gene: TRBJ2-5; V gene: TRBV7-2
CDR3 DNA: TGTGCCACCAGTGATCGGGCGGGGGGCAGGAGGAATGAGCAGTTCTTC; CDR3 protein: CATSDRAGGRRNEQFF; D gene: TRBD2; clone size: -; J gene: TRBJ2-1; V gene: TRBV24-1
CDR3 DNA: TGTGCCAGCAGTTCCATCGCGAGGGCAGGCGGGGAGCTGTTTTTT; CDR3 protein: CASSSIARAGGELFF; D gene: -; clone size: -; J gene: TRBJ2-2; V gene: TRBV28
CDR3 DNA: TGTGCCAGCAGTGACTCGACTAGCTACAATGAGCAGTTCTTC; CDR3 protein: CASSDSTSYNEQFF; D gene: -; clone size: -; J gene: TRBJ2-1; V gene: TRBV6-4
CDR3 DNA: TGTGCCAGCAGCCCGGACAGGCCGAGCTCCTATAATTCACCCCTCCACTTT; CDR3 protein: CASSPDRPSSYNSPLHF; D gene: TRBD1; clone size: -; J gene: TRBJ1-6; V gene: TRBV3-1/TRBV3-2
CDR3 DNA: TGTGCCAGCACCGTGGGCCGTGAAGCTTTCTTT; CDR3 protein: CASTVGREAFF; D gene: -; clone size: -; J gene: TRBJ1-1; V gene: TRBV12-3/TRBV12-4
CDR3 DNA: TGTGCCAGCAGCTTTCCGGGACAGAACTATGGCTACACCTTC; CDR3 protein: CASSFPGQNYGYTF; D gene: TRBD1; clone size: -; J gene: TRBJ1-2; V gene: TRBV5-6
CDR3 DNA: TGTGCCAGCTCACCGAGCAGGGATCCGTTCTATGGCTACACCTTC; CDR3 protein: CASSPSRDPFYGYTF; D gene: -; clone size: -; J gene: TRBJ1-2; V gene: TRBV18
CDR3 DNA: TGTGCCAGCAGTTTCCCTAGGACAGGCGTTTACTACGAGCAGTACTTC; CDR3 protein: CASSFPRTGVYYEQYF; D gene: TRBD1; clone size: -; J gene: TRBJ2-7; V gene: TRBV28
CDR3 DNA: TGTGCCAGCAGTATACAGGGAACGAATTCACCCCTCCACTTT; CDR3 protein: CASSIQGTNSPLHF; D gene: -; clone size: -; J gene: TRBJ1-6; V gene: TRBV2
CDR3 DNA: TGCAGCGTTGCCCCTAGCGGGAGCTCAGATACGCAGTATTTT; CDR3 protein: CSVAPSGSSDTQYF; D gene: TRBD2; clone size: -; J gene: TRBJ2-3; V gene: TRBV29-1
CDR3 DNA: TGTGCCAGCAGCTCCAGCGGTGGCGGGAGTGACTACGAGCAGTACTTC; CDR3 protein: CASSSSGGGSDYEQYF; D gene: TRBD2; clone size: -; J gene: TRBJ2-7; V gene: TRBV11-3
CDR3 DNA: TGTGCCAGCAGCCCGCCGACTAGCGGGAACTCCTACGAGCAGTACTTC; CDR3 protein: CASSPPTSGNSYEQYF; D gene: TRBD2; clone size: -; J gene: TRBJ2-7; V gene: TRBV7-9
CDR3 DNA: TGTGCCAGCAGCCGCGGACTAGGAATTATCAATGAGCAGTTCTTC; CDR3 protein: CASSRGLGIINEQFF; D gene: TRBD2; clone size: -; J gene: TRBJ2-1; V gene: TRBV11-3
CDR3 DNA: TGTGCTAGTGGTTTGTCGACAGGACTAGCGGGGGAAATTACGCAGTATTTT; CDR3 protein: CASGLSTGLAGEITQYF; D gene: TRBD2; clone size: -; J gene: TRBJ2-3; V gene: TRBV12-5
CDR3 DNA: TGTGCCAGCAGCCAAGTGATGACAGGGTCAGGAAACACCATATATTTT; CDR3 protein: CASSQVMTGSGNTIYF; D gene: TRBD1; clone size: -; J gene: TRBJ1-3; V gene: TRBV3-1/TRBV3-2
CDR3 DNA: TGTGCCAGCAGGGGGAGACAGGGCCTAGGGCAGCCCCAGCATTTT; CDR3 protein: CASRGRQGLGQPQHF; D gene: TRBD1; clone size: -; J gene: TRBJ1-5; V gene: TRBV2
CDR3 DNA: TGTGCCAGCAGCTTGACCATTACTACTGAAGCTTTCTTT; CDR3 protein: CASSLTITTEAFF; D gene: -; clone size: -; J gene: TRBJ1-1; V gene: TRBV5-8
CDR3 DNA: TGTGCCTGGACCCCAGGAGGGGTCTCTGGGGCCAACGTCCTGACTTTC; CDR3 protein: CAWTPGGVSGANVLTF; D gene: -; clone size: -; J gene: TRBJ2-6; V gene: TRBV30
CDR3 DNA: TGTGCCAGCAGGAGGGGGCACAGAAGCGAGCAGTACTTC; CDR3 protein: CASRRGHRSEQYF; D gene: TRBD1; clone size: -; J gene: TRBJ2-7; V gene: TRBV6-5
CDR3 DNA: TGTGCCACCCGACAGGCCCCCTCGGGGTATGGCTACACCTTC; CDR3 protein: CATRQAPSGYGYTF; D gene: -; clone size: -; J gene: TRBJ1-2; V gene: TRBV6-5
CDR3 DNA: TGTGCCAGTGGGGGGACCAAGGACGGTAGCAATCAGCCCCAGCATTTT; CDR3 protein: CASGGTKDGSNQPQHF; D gene: -; clone size: -; J gene: TRBJ1-5; V gene: TRBV19
CDR3 DNA: TGTGCCAGCAGTTACTCGCGCGGGTCCAGGGGTTCACCCCTCCACTTT; CDR3 protein: CASSYSRGSRGSPLHF; D gene: -; clone size: -; J gene: TRBJ1-6; V gene: TRBV6-2/TRBV6-3
CDR3 DNA: TGTGCCAGTAGCCTTCGTGGGACTAGCGGATACAATGAGCAGTTCTTC; CDR3 protein: CASSLRGTSGYNEQFF; D gene: TRBD2; clone size: -; J gene: TRBJ2-1; V gene: TRBV19